Presented here are 16 T cell receptor beta chains from one specimen sequenced in a study of cytomegalovirus exposure and HLA in healthy donors. Sequencing used immunoSEQ multiplex PCR; TCRdb keeps in-frame clones, though not all of them. Of some 210,000 clones listed, roughly 91% are singletons. What was sequenced was PBMCs. The receptors shown here come from a woman younger than 35 in good health and CMV-seropositive.

The chain joins TRBV6-5 to TRBJ2-3; TRBD2 aligns across 11 bases. With V trimmed by 6 bases and J by 3 bases, 5 bases remained unmatched. In germline, CDR1 is MNHEY, CDR2 SVGAGI. The CDR3 contains 15 residues. In DNA, the CDR3 is TGTGCCAGCAGCCATACTAGCGGGAGAACAGATACGCAGTATTTT. It is translated as CASSHTSGRTDTQYF.

The chain combines TRBV4-2 with TRBJ2-2; TRBD2 matches at 13 bases. The germline V gene has CDR1 LGHNA and CDR2 YNFKEQ. The CDR3 has 19 amino acids. V was clipped by 0 bases and J by 6 bases; unmatched bases: 10. The CDR3 region has the DNA TGTGCCAGCAGCCAAGATATGCCGGGACTAGCGGGATCGGCCGGGGAGCTGTTTTTT. This translates into CASSQDMPGLAGSAGELFF.

This clone showed up just a few times. The rearrangement joins TRBV28 to TRBJ1-4; 10 bases align to TRBD1. V was pared by 5 bases and J by 7 bases, with 7 bases of the junction left unmatched. Germline loops: CDR1 MDHEN, CDR2 SYDVKM. The CDR3 spans 15 residues. CDR3 nucleotides: TGTGCCAGCAGTCCCAGACAGGGGGCATTTGAAAAACTGTTTTTT. Amino acids: CASSPRQGAFEKLFF.

The sample holds one count of this clone. The rearrangement uses TRBV6-5 and TRBJ2-1, with no clear D. Trimming took off 6 bases at V and 5 bases at J, with 11 bases between the two ends. CDR3 size: 13 residues. The germline V gene has CDR1 MNHEY and CDR2 SVGAGI. Here the CDR3 reads CASSPSVDNEQFF. CDR3 DNA sequence: TGTGCCAGCAGCCCATCGGTGGACAATGAGCAGTTCTTC.

This clone is a singleton in its sample. The chain combines TRBV28 with TRBJ2-7; D possibly corresponds to TRBD1 (5 bases). The CDR3 extends over 16 amino acids. The germline V gene encodes CDR1 MDHEN and CDR2 SYDVKM. Trimming shortened V by 7 bases and J by 3 bases, and 22 bases separated the two germline ends. CDR3 DNA sequence: TGTGCCAGCACCGAGCCCTTGGACAAGGAAGACTACGAGCAGTACTTC. This sequence encodes CASTEPLDKEDYEQYF.

CDR3 in amino acids: CATSHSGFSYEQYF. CDR3 coding DNA: TGTGCCACCAGCCATAGCGGCTTCTCCTACGAGCAGTACTTC. V gene TRBV15 combines with J gene TRBJ2-7; a possible D gene is TRBD2 (6 bases). The V gene's germline CDR1 is LNHNV and CDR2 YYDKDF (reference sequence). V lost 5 bases, J lost 0 bases, and 11 bases lay in between. The CDR3 sequence is 14 residues long.

This clone was picked up a small number of times. The chain employs TRBV27 and TRBJ2-7; possible D gene TRBD1, 5 bases. Germline V gene lookup returns CDR1 MNHEY and CDR2 SMNVEV (reference sequence). There are 12 residues in the CDR3. This CDR3 is CVQSGRAYEQYF. In DNA form, the CDR3 reads TGTGTCCAATCCGGCAGGGCCTACGAGCAGTACTTC.

This clone was observed a few times. The V gene is TRBV29-1, the J gene TRBJ2-7, with 11 bases matching TRBD2. V dropped 7 bases and J dropped 0; count of bases not matched to a gene: 17. The CDR3 runs to 18 residues. Per the germline V gene, CDR1 is SQVTM and CDR2 is ANQGSEA. CDR3 nucleotides: TGCAGCGCAGTTTCCGGGACTAGCGGACAGGGACGCTCCTACGAGCAGTACTTC. Its translation: CSAVSGTSGQGRSYEQYF.

The chain recombines TRBV5-6 with TRBJ2-2, with D possibly matching TRBD2 (5 bases). The ends were cut back, 3 bases at V and 1 base at J, with 13 bases in the middle. Germline-derived CDR1 and CDR2 are SGHDT and YYEEEE. The CDR3 consists of 16 residues. CDR3 nucleotide sequence: TGTGCCAGCAGCTCCGTCCTCGCGGGGAACACCGGGGAGCTGTTTTTT. Residues: CASSSVLAGNTGELFF.

This chain links TRBV6-1 with TRBJ2-7; D gene uncertain. Germline values: CDR1 MNHNS, CDR2 SASEGT. Trimming stripped 8 bases from V and 4 bases from J, with 9 bases between. This CDR3 region has 11 residues. The CDR3 sequence: CASRADYEQYF. CDR3 nucleotide sequence: TGTGCCAGCCGAGCCGATTACGAGCAGTACTTC.

V and J are TRBV5-1 and TRBJ1-2; 7 bases agree with TRBD1. The CDR3 runs 17 residues. The germline CDR1 and CDR2 sequences are SGHRS and YFSETQ. V shed 0 bases, J shed 1 base, and the junction held 9 bases outside the gene matches. The DNA of the CDR3 is TGCGCCAGCAGCTTGGTCCCGGACAGGAGAAGTAACTATGGCTACACCTTC. Protein product: CASSLVPDRRSNYGYTF.

The gene calls are TRBV7-4 and TRBJ1-2; 7 nucleotides agree with TRBD1. The V and J ends lost 3 bases and 7 bases, in that order; junction bases with no gene match: 14. CDR1 SGHVT and CDR2 SQSDAQ come from the germline V gene. The CDR3 extends over 16 amino acids. DNA for the CDR3: TGTGCCAGCAGCTTTTTGGGGCCAAGGGGGCGAGGTGGCTACACCTTC. Translated, it gives CASSFLGPRGRGGYTF.

The chain links TRBV5-1 to TRBJ1-3, with D hard to call. CDR1 SGHRS and CDR2 YFSETQ come from the germline V gene. This CDR3 has 14 amino acids. Trimming shortened V by 4 bases and J by 0 bases, and 8 bases separated the two germline ends. For the CDR3, the DNA is TGCGCCAGCAGCCCCGGGGTCTCTGGAAACACCATATATTTT. This sequence encodes CASSPGVSGNTIYF.

The chain employs TRBV7-2 and TRBJ1-2, with no clear D. Per germline, CDR1 SGHTA and CDR2 FQGNSA. With 8 bases removed from V and 1 base from J, the gap between germline ends came to 11 bases. The CDR3 has 13 residues. CDR3 bases: TGTGCCAGCCCACTAAGACGTAACTATGGCTACACCTTC. It specifies CASPLRRNYGYTF.

The chain has TRBV5-8 and TRBJ1-1; D is uncertain. Between the trimmed V and J ends, which lost 0 bases and 1 base, there was a span of 4 bases. Germline CDR1 and CDR2: SGHTS and YDEGEE. This CDR3 region has 13 residues. CDR3 nucleotide sequence: TGTGCCAGCAGCTTGGAGCAGAACACTGAAGCTTTCTTT. The encoded protein is CASSLEQNTEAFF.

The CDR3 DNA follows: TGTGCCAGCAGCTTGGAAGGGGGTACTAACTATGGCTACACCTTC. Its protein product is CASSLEGGTNYGYTF. V gene TRBV5-6 combines with J gene TRBJ1-2; D possibly corresponds to TRBD1 (6 bases). Per the germline V gene, CDR1 is SGHDT and CDR2 is YYEEEE. The CDR3 has 15 residues. V was trimmed by 0 bases and J by 0 bases, leaving 9 bases between them.